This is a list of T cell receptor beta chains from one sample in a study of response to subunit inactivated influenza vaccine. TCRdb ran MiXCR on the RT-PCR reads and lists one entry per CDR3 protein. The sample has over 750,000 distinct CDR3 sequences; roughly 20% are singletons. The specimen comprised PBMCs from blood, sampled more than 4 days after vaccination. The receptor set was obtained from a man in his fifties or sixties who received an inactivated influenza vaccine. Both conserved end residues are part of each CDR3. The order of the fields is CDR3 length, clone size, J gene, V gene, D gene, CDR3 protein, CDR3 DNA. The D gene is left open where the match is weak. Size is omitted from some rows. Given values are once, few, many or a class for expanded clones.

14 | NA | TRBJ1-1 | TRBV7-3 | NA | CASSLTPEYTEAFF | TGTGCCAGCAGCTTAACTCCGGAATACACTGAAGCTTTCTTT
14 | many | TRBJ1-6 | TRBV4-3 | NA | CASSQDGSRSPLHF | TGCGCCAGCAGCCAAGACGGGTCTAGGTCACCCCTCCACTTT
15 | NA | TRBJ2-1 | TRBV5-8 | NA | CASRVPGLNLAEQFF | TGTGCCAGCAGGGTACCGGGACTGAACCTAGCGGAGCAGTTCTTC
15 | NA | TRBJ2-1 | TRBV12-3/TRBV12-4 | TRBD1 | CASSSGQGAVNEQLF | TGTGCCAGCAGCTCGGGACAGGGGGCGGTCAATGAGCAGTTATTC
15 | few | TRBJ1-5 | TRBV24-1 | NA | CATSDSLSGLGPQHF | TGTGCCACCAGTGATTCCCTTTCAGGGTTAGGGCCCCAGCATTTT
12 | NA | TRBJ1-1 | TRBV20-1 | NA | CSAGAPNTEAFF | TGCAGTGCAGGGGCTCCGAACACTGAAGCTTTCTTT
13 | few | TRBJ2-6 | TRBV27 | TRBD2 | CASTDRGGKVLTF | TGTGCCAGCACCGACCGGGGAGGGAAAGTCCTGACTTTC
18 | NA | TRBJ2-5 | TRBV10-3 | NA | CAISEVLGRGRGEETQYF | TGTGCCATCAGTGAGGTGTTAGGAAGGGGGCGCGGGGAAGAGACCCAGTACTTC
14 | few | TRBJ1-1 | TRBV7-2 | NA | CASERVGGNTEAFF | TGTGCCAGCGAAAGGGTAGGAGGGAACACTGAAGCTTTCTTT
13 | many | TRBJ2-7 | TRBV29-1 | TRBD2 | CSVEGLAGYEQYF | TGCAGCGTTGAGGGACTAGCGGGATACGAGCAGTACTTC
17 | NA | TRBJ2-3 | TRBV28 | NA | CASSFLLSLGSTDTQYF | TGTGCCAGCAGCTTCCTATTGAGTTTGGGTAGCACAGATACGCAGTATTTT
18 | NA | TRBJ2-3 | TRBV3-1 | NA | CASCSIDQKHSSTDTQYF | TGTGCCAGCTGTTCCATTGACCAGAAGCATTCTAGCACAGATACGCAGTATTTT
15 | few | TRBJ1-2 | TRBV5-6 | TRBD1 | CASNLRDRGHYGYTF | TGTGCCAGCAATCTCCGGGACAGGGGCCATTATGGCTACACCTTC
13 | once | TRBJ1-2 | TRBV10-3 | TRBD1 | CAIYNTGAYGYTF | TGTGCCATCTATAATACAGGGGCGTATGGCTACACCTTC
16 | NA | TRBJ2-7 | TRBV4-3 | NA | CASSQDKRTSSYEQYF | TGCGCCAGCAGCCAAGATAAGCGAACAAGCTCCTACGAGCAGTACTTC
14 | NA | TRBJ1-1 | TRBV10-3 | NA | CAISDGSMNTEAFF | TGTGCCATCAGTGACGGCAGCATGAACACTGAAGCTTTCTTT
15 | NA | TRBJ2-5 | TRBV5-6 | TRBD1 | CASSLRGQGRQTQYF | TGTGCCAGCAGCTTGCGGGGACAGGGGCGGCAGACCCAGTACTTC
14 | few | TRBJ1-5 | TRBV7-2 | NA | CASSLALSNQPQHF | TGTGCCAGCAGCTTAGCTTTGAGCAATCAGCCCCAGCATTTT
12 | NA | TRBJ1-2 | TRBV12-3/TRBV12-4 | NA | CASSKDLAGYTF | TGTGCCAGCAGTAAGGACCTGGCTGGCTACACCTTC
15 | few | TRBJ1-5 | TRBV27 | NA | CATSLGDGSNQPQHF | TGTGCCACCTCCTTAGGGGACGGAAGCAATCAGCCCCAGCATTTT
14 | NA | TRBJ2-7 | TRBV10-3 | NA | CAISDGTSNYEQYF | TGTGCCATCAGTGACGGGACGTCAAACTACGAGCAGTACTTC
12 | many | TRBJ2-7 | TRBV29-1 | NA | CSVVQAAYEQYF | TGCAGCGTTGTACAGGCCGCCTACGAGCAGTACTTC
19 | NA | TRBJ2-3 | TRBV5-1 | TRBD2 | CASSLRLAGATPRTDTQYF | TGCGCCAGCAGCTTGCGACTAGCGGGGGCCACTCCCCGCACAGATACGCAGTATTTT
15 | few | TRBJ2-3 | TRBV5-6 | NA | CASSLEGSNTDTQYF | TGTGCCAGCAGCTTGGAGGGGTCCAACACAGATACGCAGTATTTT
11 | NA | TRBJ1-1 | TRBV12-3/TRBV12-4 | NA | CASSLTGVAFF | TGTGCCAGCAGTTTGACTGGAGTAGCTTTCTTT
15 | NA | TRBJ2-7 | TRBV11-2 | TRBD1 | CASSSSRDRGYEQYF | TGTGCCAGCAGCTCGAGCCGGGACAGAGGCTACGAGCAGTACTTC
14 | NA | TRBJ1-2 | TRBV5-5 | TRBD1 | CASGLTGTNYGYTF | TGTGCCAGCGGCCTGACAGGGACTAACTATGGCTACACCTTC
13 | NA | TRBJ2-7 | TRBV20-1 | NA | CSAWGLGLGEQYF | TGCAGTGCTTGGGGGTTGGGTCTGGGCGAGCAGTACTTC
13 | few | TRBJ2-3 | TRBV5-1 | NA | CASSQTRANTQYF | TGCGCCAGCAGTCAAACCCGCGCCAATACGCAGTATTTT
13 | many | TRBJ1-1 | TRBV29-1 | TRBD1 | CSVGQGRNTEAFF | TGCAGCGTCGGACAGGGCCGGAACACTGAAGCTTTCTTT
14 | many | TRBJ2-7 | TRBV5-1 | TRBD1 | CASRFGTGAYEQYF | TGCGCCAGCAGGTTTGGGACAGGAGCCTACGAGCAGTACTTC
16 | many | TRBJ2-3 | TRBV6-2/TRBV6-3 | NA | CASSYSGSSSTDTQYF | TGTGCCAGCAGTTACTCCGGGAGTTCTAGCACAGATACGCAGTATTTT
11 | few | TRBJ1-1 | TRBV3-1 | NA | CASSGTGGAFF | TGTGCCAGCAGCGGTACAGGCGGAGCTTTCTTT
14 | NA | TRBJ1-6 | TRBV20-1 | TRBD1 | CSANRGAYNSPLHF | TGCAGTGCTAACAGGGGTGCCTATAATTCACCCCTCCACTTT
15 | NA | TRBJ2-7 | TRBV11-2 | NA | CASSSYKQENYEQYF | TGTGCCAGCAGCTCCTACAAACAGGAGAACTACGAGCAGTACTTC
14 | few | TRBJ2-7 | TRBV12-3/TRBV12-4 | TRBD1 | CASTLGQPTYEQYF | TGTGCCAGCACCCTGGGACAGCCCACCTACGAGCAGTACTTC
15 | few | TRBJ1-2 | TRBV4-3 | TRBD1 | CASSRVSGTGYGYTF | TGCGCCAGCAGCCGAGTTTCCGGGACAGGGTATGGCTACACCTTC
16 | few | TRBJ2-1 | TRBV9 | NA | CASSVLSWRDHNEQFF | TGTGCCAGCAGCGTTCTGTCGTGGCGGGACCACAATGAGCAGTTCTTC
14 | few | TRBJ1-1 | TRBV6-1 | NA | CASSTAGFYTEAFF | TGTGCCAGCAGTACGGCGGGGTTTTACACTGAAGCTTTCTTT
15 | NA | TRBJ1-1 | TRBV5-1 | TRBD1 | CASSLYWTGNTEALF | TGCGCCAGCAGCTTATATTGGACAGGGAACACTGAAGCTCTCTTT
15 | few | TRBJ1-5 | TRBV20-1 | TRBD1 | CSARTGGPRGQPQHF | TGCAGTGCTAGAACAGGGGGCCCGCGGGGACAGCCCCAGCATTTT